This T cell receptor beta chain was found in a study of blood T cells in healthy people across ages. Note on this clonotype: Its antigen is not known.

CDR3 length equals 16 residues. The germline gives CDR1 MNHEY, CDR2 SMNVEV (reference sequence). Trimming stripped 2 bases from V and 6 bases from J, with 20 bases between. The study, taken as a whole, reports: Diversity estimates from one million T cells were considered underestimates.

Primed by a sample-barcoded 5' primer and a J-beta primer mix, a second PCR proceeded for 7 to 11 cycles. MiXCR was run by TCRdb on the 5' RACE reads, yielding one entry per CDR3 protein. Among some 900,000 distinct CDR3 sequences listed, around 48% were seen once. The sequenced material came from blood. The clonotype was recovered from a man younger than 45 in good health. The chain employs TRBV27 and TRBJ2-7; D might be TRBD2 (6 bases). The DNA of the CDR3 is TGTGCCAGCAGTTTAAATACCCGGGAGAAGCTTGCCGAGCAGTACTTC. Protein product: CASSLNTREKLAEQYF.